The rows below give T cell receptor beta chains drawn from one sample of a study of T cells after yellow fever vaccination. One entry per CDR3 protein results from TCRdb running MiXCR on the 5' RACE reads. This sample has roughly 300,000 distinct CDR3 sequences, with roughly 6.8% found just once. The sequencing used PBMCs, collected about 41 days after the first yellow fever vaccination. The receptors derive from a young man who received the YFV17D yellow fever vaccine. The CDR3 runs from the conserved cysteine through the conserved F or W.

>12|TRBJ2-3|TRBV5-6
CASSYRGDTQYF
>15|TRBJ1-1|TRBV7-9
CASSPRSGGDTEAFF
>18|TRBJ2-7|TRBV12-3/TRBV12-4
CASSLAGNGGLHSYEQYF
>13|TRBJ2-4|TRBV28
CASSLAGGNIQYF
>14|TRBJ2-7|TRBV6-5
CASSYSQPIYEQYF
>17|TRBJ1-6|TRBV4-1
CASSQEKVSSYNSPLHF
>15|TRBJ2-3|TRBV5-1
CASSSPDRGPDTQYF
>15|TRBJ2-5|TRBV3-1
CASSPGLAVDETQYF
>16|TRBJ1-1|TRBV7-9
CASSLDWPLLNTEAFF
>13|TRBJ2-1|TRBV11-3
CASSLAPGRGQFF
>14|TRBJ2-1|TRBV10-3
CAISGGYGYNEQFF
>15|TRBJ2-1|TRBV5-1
CASSSGSGGAGEQFF
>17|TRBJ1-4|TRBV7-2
CASSPYPRQEYNEKLFF
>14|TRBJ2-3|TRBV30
CAWSNGGAEDTQYF
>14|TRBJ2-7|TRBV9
CASSSTTSSYEQYF
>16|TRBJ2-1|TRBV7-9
CASSTRQGGIDNEQFF
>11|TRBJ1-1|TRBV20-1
CSAPVGTEAFF
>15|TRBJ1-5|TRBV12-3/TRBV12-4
CASRVGTASNQPQHF
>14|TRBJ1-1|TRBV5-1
CASSTDRRNTEAFF
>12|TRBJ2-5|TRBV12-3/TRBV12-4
CASSLSWETQYF
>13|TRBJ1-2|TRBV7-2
CASSLMGGEGYTF
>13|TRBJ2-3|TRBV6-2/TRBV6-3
CASMPGATDTQYF
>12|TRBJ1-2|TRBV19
CASTDRGYGYTF
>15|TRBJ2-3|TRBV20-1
CSANPGLAFSDTQYF
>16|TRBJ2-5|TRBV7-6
CASSVYLDRGEETQYF
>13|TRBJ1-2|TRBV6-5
CASSYSGAYGYTF
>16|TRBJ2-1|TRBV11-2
CASSPPLAGGYNEQFF
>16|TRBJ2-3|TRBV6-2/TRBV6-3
CASSKGRTDLTDTQYF
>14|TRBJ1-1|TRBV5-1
CASSLVALNTEAFF
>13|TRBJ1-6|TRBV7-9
CASRRSYRSPLHF
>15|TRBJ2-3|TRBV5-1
CASSLGVSRTDTQYF
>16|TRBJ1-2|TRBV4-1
CASSLGRGGRRYGYTF
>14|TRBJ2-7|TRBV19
CASSFDRGSYEQYF